The clone carrying this T cell receptor beta chain appeared many times. The data stem from a study of CD8+CD57+ T cells in acquired aplastic anemia. Patients sequenced had flow cytometry evidence of CD8+CD57+ cell expansion. Genomic DNA, the template, was used for profiling of the TCR beta VDJ and CDR3. TCRdb independently ran MiXCR on the reads; one entry per CDR3 protein. This table has approximately 160,000 distinct CDR3 sequences, about half appearing once. Between the trimmed V and J ends, which lost 5 bases and 2 bases, there was a span of 10 bases. The CDR3 extends over 12 amino acids. CDR1 DFQATT and CDR2 SNEGSKA come from the germline V gene (reference sequence).

Sequencing was done on a sample of sorted CD4+, CD8+, or CD8+CD57+ T cells (not recorded which) from PBMCs. V and J are TRBV20-1 and TRBJ2-7; perhaps TRBD1 as D (5 bases). This TCR was recovered from a human donor with aplastic anemia. In nucleotides, the CDR3 is TGCAGTGCTCCTACAGGTCCCTACGAGCAGTACTTC. It specifies CSAPTGPYEQYF.